Shown below are 24 T cell receptor beta chains from a single sample sequenced in a study of CD8 T cell repertoires and HIV-1 epitope variants. Some clones are missing from TCRdb's copy, which holds only in-frame ones; the method was immunoSEQ multiplex PCR. The sample contains 4,300 or so clones, about 70% of which appear only once. Their antigens remain unidentified. What was sequenced was cultured CD8+ T cells derived from PBMCs. These receptors all stem from a male donor with HIV.

The chain carries TRBV4-3 and TRBJ2-2, with D possibly called TRBD1 or TRBD2 (6 bases each). The CDR3 runs to 16 residues. Germline CDR1 reads LGHNA; CDR2 reads YSLEER. The V end was cut by 0 bases, the J end by 1 base, with 9 bases between. As DNA, the CDR3 is TGCGCCAGCAGCCAAGAAGGGGGGCTGAACACCGGGGAGCTGTTTTTT. This sequence encodes CASSQEGGLNTGELFF.

CDR3 amino acids: CASTEGLAGTYEQYF. The CDR3 bases are TGTGCCAGCACCGAAGGACTAGCGGGTACCTACGAGCAGTACTTC. The rearrangement links TRBV28 to TRBJ2-7; 11 bases are a match to TRBD2. CDR3 length: 15 residues. V lost 7 bases and J lost 2; bases outside the gene matches: 7. Germline assignment: CDR1 MDHEN and CDR2 SYDVKM.

This chain links TRBV5-1 with TRBJ2-3, with D unresolved. V lost 7 bases and J 2 bases, leaving 5 bases between the germline ends. Germline CDR1 is SGHRS and CDR2 is YFSETQ. CDR3 length: 11 amino acids. CDR3: CASRITDTQYF. The CDR3, as DNA: TGCGCCAGCCGGATCACAGATACGCAGTATTTT.

This rearrangement joins TRBV6-5 to TRBJ2-1; a weak D match, TRBD1 (6 bases). Per the germline V gene, CDR1 is MNHEY and CDR2 is SVGAGI. Trimming removed 2 bases from V and 8 bases from J, with 10 bases in between. This CDR3 contains 13 residues. CDR3 loop: CASSYRKGDEQFF. In nucleotides, the CDR3 is TGTGCCAGCAGTTACCGAAAGGGGGATGAGCAGTTCTTC.

The V gene is TRBV7-2, the J gene TRBJ2-7, with D unclear. CDR3 length: 13 amino acids. Trimming left V 5 bases short and J 0 bases short, with 8 bases between. CDR1 and CDR2 from the germline V gene are SGHTA and FQGNSA. In DNA form, the CDR3 reads TGTGCCAGCAGCGAAGGGCCCTCCTACGAGCAGTACTTC. Translated: CASSEGPSYEQYF. The whole variable domain, remainder taken from reference TRBV7-2 and TRBJ2-7, is GAGVSQSPSNKVTEKGKDVELRCDPISGHTALYWYRQSLGQGLEFLIYFQGNSAPDKSGLPSDRFSAERTGGSVSTLTIQRTQQEDSAVYLCASSEGPSYEQYFGPGTRLTVT.

The rearrangement joins TRBV7-6 to TRBJ2-1, with 12 bases lining up with TRBD2. Trimming at V came to 5 bases and at J to 10 bases, leaving 18 bases not matched to a gene. The CDR3 covers 18 residues. Looked up from germline, CDR1 is SGHVS and CDR2 is FNYEAQ. The CDR3 DNA reads TGTGCCAGCAGCCAATCACAGACTAGCGGGAGACCGGATATCGAGCAGTTCTTC. Its translation is CASSQSQTSGRPDIEQFF.

This chain links TRBV27 with TRBJ1-1, with 8 bases lining up with TRBD1. CDR1 is MNHEY, CDR2 SMNVEV, per germline (reference sequence). The CDR3 is 14 amino acids. J gave up 4 bases and V 2 bases, and 3 bases lay outside the gene matches. The CDR3 sequence: CASSLPGGFTEAFF. The CDR3 bases are TGTGCCAGCAGTTTACCAGGGGGCTTCACTGAAGCTTTCTTT.

This clone was recorded a few times. The chain links TRBV7-3 to TRBJ1-2; 8 bases agree with TRBD1. This CDR3 is 15 amino acids long. Germline trimming cut 5 bases from V and 4 bases from J; bases unmatched to any gene: 9. Germline loops: CDR1 SGHTA, CDR2 FQGTGA. The CDR3 nucleotides are TGTGCCAGCAGCGAACCGGGACAGGATTTCTATGGCTACACCTTC. Its protein product is CASSEPGQDFYGYTF.

This rearrangement joins TRBV6-1 to TRBJ2-7, with 7 nucleotides matching TRBD1. The CDR3 length is 15 residues. Unmatched junction bases numbered 10, after V lost 6 bases and J lost 2 bases. Germline loops: CDR1 MNHNS, CDR2 SASEGT. CDR3 sequence reads: CASSLTGSFTYEQYF. CDR3 DNA: TGTGCCAGCAGCCTGACAGGGTCATTTACCTACGAGCAGTACTTC.

This clone was counted between two and nine times. The V gene is TRBV5-1, the J gene TRBJ1-6, with unresolved D. Germline lookup yields CDR1 SGHRS and CDR2 YFSETQ. The germline V and J ends were trimmed by 0 bases and 10 bases, with 14 bases remaining between them. This CDR3 has 15 amino acids. CDR3 sequence: CASSLEGRTRSPLHF. DNA for the CDR3: TGCGCCAGCAGCTTGGAAGGCAGGACGAGGTCACCCCTCCACTTT. Looking up the rest from reference TRBV5-1 and TRBJ1-6 gives the full variable domain: KAGVTQTPRYLIKTRGQQVTLSCSPISGHRSVSWYQQTPGQGLQFLFEYFSETQRNKGNFPGRFSGRQFSNSRSEMNVSTLELGDSALYLCASSLEGRTRSPLHFGNGTRLTVT.

J is TRBJ2-1 and V is TRBV2; D ambiguous. CDR3 length: 14 residues. Trimming took off 0 bases at V and 3 bases at J, with 6 bases between the two ends. The germline gives CDR1 SNHLY, CDR2 FYNNEI. CDR3 DNA sequence: TGTGCCAGCAGTGAAGCGGGCGGCTACAATGAGCAGTTCTTC. Encoded protein: CASSEAGGYNEQFF.

J is TRBJ2-7 and V is TRBV13; 8 positions match TRBD1. The CDR3 consists of 16 residues. CDR1 PRHDT and CDR2 FYEKMQ come from the germline V gene (reference sequence). V was pared by 4 bases and J by 0 bases, with 8 bases of the junction left unmatched. The DNA for the CDR3 is TGTGCCAGCAGCTACCTCCAGGGGGCTTCCTCCTACGAGCAGTACTTC. Protein: CASSYLQGASSYEQYF. Full variable domain (outside the CDR3, taken from reference TRBV13 and TRBJ2-7): AAGVIQSPRHLIKEKRETATLKCYPIPRHDTVYWYQQGPGQDPQFLISFYEKMQSDKGSIPDRFSAQQFSDYHSELNMSSLELGDSALYFCASSYLQGASSYEQYFGPGTRLTVT.

As regards this clone: A junction end diverges from the germline sequence, so it may reflect a read error. The chain is built from TRBV19 and TRBJ1-1, with TRBD1 matching over 7 bases. CDR1 is LNHDA and CDR2 is SQIVND in the germline V gene (reference sequence). This CDR3 contains 18 residues. The DNA of the CDR3 is TGTGCCAGTAGTCCCATAGAGGACCGGGACAGAGGGAACACTAAAGCTTTCTTT. It yields the protein CASSPIEDRDRGNTKAFF.

The chain carries TRBV6-5 and TRBJ2-5; 7 positions match TRBD2. The germline CDR1 and CDR2 sequences are MNHEY and SVGAGI. The CDR3 sequence is 14 residues long. With V trimmed by 3 bases and J by 4 bases, 5 bases remained unmatched. The CDR3 loop reads CASSYETSLETQYF. The DNA of the CDR3 is TGTGCCAGCAGTTATGAGACTAGCTTAGAGACCCAGTACTTC.

The V and J genes are TRBV6-1 and TRBJ1-3; maybe TRBD1 (5 bases). Germline CDR1 and CDR2: MNHNS and SASEGT. The CDR3 is 15 residues long. Trimming stripped 8 bases from V and 0 bases from J, with 14 bases between. The CDR3 nucleotides are TGTGCCAGCCGGGGGGACTTATACTCTGGAAACACCATATATTTT. Amino acids: CASRGDLYSGNTIYF.

The rearrangement joins TRBV10-3 to TRBJ2-5; D possibly corresponds to TRBD1 (5 bases). The J call may be mistaken, given a closer DNA end match to TRBJ2-7. This CDR3 region has 14 residues. CDR1 is ENHRY, CDR2 SYGVKD, per germline. The CDR3 loop reads CAISDPAGIYEQYF. As DNA, the CDR3 is TGTGCCATCAGTGATCCGGCAGGGATCTACGAGCAGTACTTC.

This chain joins TRBV7-9 and TRBJ2-7; no clear D gene. The CDR3 has 13 amino acids. Per the germline V gene, CDR1 is SEHNR and CDR2 is FQNEAQ (reference sequence). V was trimmed by 3 bases and J by 2 bases, leaving 8 bases between them. CDR3 residues: CASSLAAAYEQYF. The CDR3 DNA reads as TGTGCCAGCAGCTTGGCGGCGGCCTACGAGCAGTACTTC.

This clone turned up a few times. This rearrangement joins TRBV11-3 to TRBJ2-2, with D hard to call. The CDR3 loop spans 13 amino acids. Germline CDR1 and CDR2: SGHNT and YENEEA. The ends were cut back, 3 bases at V and 5 bases at J, with 7 bases in the middle. Here the CDR3 reads CASSFRRTGELFF. CDR3 coding DNA: TGTGCCAGCAGCTTTAGAAGGACCGGGGAGCTGTTTTTT.

This chain joins TRBV12-5 and TRBJ2-4; D unresolved. Trimming took off 6 bases at V and 0 bases at J, with 6 bases between the two ends. Germline V gene data show CDR1 as LGHNT and CDR2 as FRNRAP. This CDR3 has 13 residues. CDR3 nucleotides: TGTGCTAGTGGCCCTATAGCCAAAAACATTCAGTACTTC. This codes for CASGPIAKNIQYF. The whole variable domain, filled in from reference TRBV12-5 and TRBJ2-4, reads DARVTQTPRHKVTEMGQEVTMRCQPILGHNTVFWYRQTMMQGLELLAYFRNRAPLDDSGMPKDRFSAEMPDATLATLKIQPSEPRDSAVYFCASGPIAKNIQYFGAGTRLSVL.

V is TRBV2 and J is TRBJ2-3, with D tentatively TRBD1 or TRBD2 (5 bases each). The CDR3 loop spans 16 amino acids. V dropped 2 bases and J dropped 1 base, with 13 bases sitting between them. Germline lookup yields CDR1 SNHLY and CDR2 FYNNEI. Here the CDR3 DNA reads TGTGCCAGCAGTGAATTGGGGGTGGTCGGCACAGATACGCAGTATTTT. Translation: CASSELGVVGTDTQYF. The full variable domain, in which reference TRBV2 and TRBJ2-3 provide the parts outside the CDR3, is EPEVTQTPSHQVTQMGQEVILRCVPISNHLYFYWYRQILGQKVEFLVSFYNNEISEKSEIFDDQFSVERPDGSNFTLKIRSTKLEDSAMYFCASSELGVVGTDTQYFGPGTRLTVL.

The gene calls are TRBV13 and TRBJ2-1, with no clear D. V was pared by 0 bases and J by 4 bases, with 4 bases between. Germline values: CDR1 PRHDT, CDR2 FYEKMQ (reference sequence). CDR3 length: 13 amino acids. CDR3 protein: CASSLGLYNEQFF. Written as DNA, the CDR3 is TGTGCCAGCAGCTTAGGCCTATACAATGAGCAGTTCTTC.

This chain joins TRBV28 and TRBJ2-5; 10 positions agree with TRBD2. The germline V gene encodes CDR1 MDHEN and CDR2 SYDVKM. This CDR3 region has 17 residues. The V and J ends lost 5 bases and 3 bases, in that order; junction bases with no gene match: 12. The CDR3 coding sequence is TGTGCCAGCAGTGGGGTGGTCGGACTAGCGGCCAAAGAGACCCAGTACTTC. Protein sequence: CASSGVVGLAAKETQYF. The full variable domain, completed using reference TRBV28 and TRBJ2-5, is DVKVTQSSRYLVKRTGEKVFLECVQDMDHENMFWYRQDPGLGLRLIYFSYDVKMKEKGDIPEGYSVSREKKERFSLILESASTNQTSMYLCASSGVVGLAAKETQYFGPGTRLLVL.

The chain carries TRBV28 and TRBJ1-1, with D hard to call. V shed 2 bases and J shed 1 base, with 14 bases lying between them. Germline CDR1 is MDHEN and CDR2 is SYDVKM. The CDR3 is made up of 16 amino acids. CDR3 loop: CASSLLTIASNTEAFF. CDR3 bases: TGTGCCAGCAGTTTACTCACTATAGCTTCGAACACTGAAGCTTTCTTT. The full variable domain, rest sourced from reference TRBV28 and TRBJ1-1, is DVKVTQSSRYLVKRTGEKVFLECVQDMDHENMFWYRQDPGLGLRLIYFSYDVKMKEKGDIPEGYSVSREKKERFSLILESASTNQTSMYLCASSLLTIASNTEAFFGQGTRLTVV.

By sample share, this clone is large (0.1 to 1%). This chain uses TRBV27 with TRBJ2-7, with D tentatively TRBD2 (6 bases). Between the trimmed V and J ends, which lost 6 bases and 2 bases, there was a span of 20 bases. The length of the CDR3 is 16 residues. The V gene's germline CDR1 is MNHEY and CDR2 SMNVEV (reference sequence). CDR3 region: CASSLTSGTFAYEQYF. The CDR3 nucleotides are TGTGCCAGCAGCTTAACCTCAGGGACTTTCGCCTACGAGCAGTACTTC.